The 5 T cell receptor beta chains reported below all come from one sample, sequenced in a study of neurological immune-mediated disorders. TCRdb used MiXCR to reprocess the 5' RACE reads, holding one entry per CDR3 protein. The repertoire holds about 46,000 distinct CDR3 sequences, about 2% seen once, with approximately 2.1% in the top ten. Input material: PBMCs. The receptors originated from a woman in her thirties or forties with multiple sclerosis.

This clonotype was seen repeatedly, ten times or more. The CDR3 bases are TGTGCCAGCAGTCGCGGTAGGATGGCAGACAATGAGCAGTTCTTC. Protein: CASSRGRMADNEQFF. The chain couples TRBV6-6 to TRBJ2-1; the D is unclear. Germline CDR1 reads MNHNY; CDR2 reads SVGAGI (reference sequence). The CDR3 contains 15 residues. The V and J ends lost 5 bases and 5 bases respectively, with 16 bases between them.

The table lists this clonotype with many counts. The J gene is TRBJ1-1, the V gene TRBV20-1; D may be TRBD1 (5 bases). V was trimmed by 5 bases and J by 10 bases, leaving 11 bases between them. This CDR3 is built from 10 residues. The germline gives CDR1 DFQATT, CDR2 SNEGSKA (reference sequence). This chain's CDR3 is CSAVRDGAFF. The CDR3 DNA sequence: TGCAGTGCTGTCCGGGACGGAGCTTTCTTT.

This clonotype was recorded at least ten times. V gene TRBV2 combines with J gene TRBJ1-2; D is uncertain. Germline CDR1 SNHLY, CDR2 FYNNEI. Trimming took 3 bases from V and 3 from J, leaving 8 bases between them. CDR3 length equals 13 residues. This chain's CDR3 is CASSDRVDYGYTF. The DNA for the CDR3 is TGTGCCAGCAGTGATAGGGTAGACTATGGCTACACCTTC. Full variable domain (rest looked up from reference TRBV2 and TRBJ1-2): EPEVTQTPSHQVTQMGQEVILRCVPISNHLYFYWYRQILGQKVEFLVSFYNNEISEKSEIFDDQFSVERPDGSNFTLKIRSTKLEDSAMYFCASSDRVDYGYTFGSGTRLTVV.

There are many counts of this clonotype. V is TRBV6-5 and J is TRBJ1-5, with D uncertain. The V and J ends lost 6 bases and 7 bases respectively, with 13 bases between them. The CDR3 has 13 amino acids. Germline V gene lookup returns CDR1 MNHEY and CDR2 SVGAGI. The CDR3 protein is CASSQQIRQPQHF. The DNA of the CDR3 is TGTGCCAGCAGCCAGCAAATACGGCAGCCCCAGCATTTT.

This clonotype was detected ten times or more. The CDR3 DNA follows: TGTGCCAGCAGTCGCGGTTCGGCAAGCGGGTTGGGACTGGGCGAGCAGTACTTC. Translating gives CASSRGSASGLGLGEQYF. V and J are TRBV6-6 and TRBJ2-7; weak D call: TRBD2 (6 bases). Germline CDR1 reads MNHNY; CDR2 reads SVGAGI (reference sequence). The CDR3 length is 18 residues. The V and J ends lost 5 bases and 6 bases respectively, with 29 bases between them.